This T cell receptor (beta chain) was recovered during a study of blood T cell repertoires in COVID-19. Study details: Whether acute or convalescent, the COVID-19 samples came from the United States, Italy and Spain. T cells, B-cell-depleted T cells, or PBMCs provided the cDNA or gDNA that served as material.

V was pared by 3 bases and J by 3 bases, with 15 bases of the junction left unmatched. CDR1 and CDR2 (germline): KGHDR, SFDVKD. This CDR3 comprises 19 residues. In the original processing: Scientists estimated how many nucleated cells there were by amplifying reference gene primers. This table comes from immunoSEQ multiplex PCR, and its TCRdb copy is limited to in-frame clones, with some not included. V and J calls and clone size come straight from that table; D and trimming were deduced from the DNA. In the table there are under 350,000 clones, more than 85% of which are singletons. The sample was peripheral blood. V gene TRBV24-1 combines with J gene TRBJ2-2; 7 bases line up with TRBD1. The receptor's source is a man aged 35 to 55 with acute or convalescent COVID-19. The CDR3 spells CATSDNRGFLPIDTGELFF. The CDR3 bases are TGTGCCACCAGTGATAACAGGGGTTTCTTACCTATAGACACCGGGGAGCTGTTTTTT.